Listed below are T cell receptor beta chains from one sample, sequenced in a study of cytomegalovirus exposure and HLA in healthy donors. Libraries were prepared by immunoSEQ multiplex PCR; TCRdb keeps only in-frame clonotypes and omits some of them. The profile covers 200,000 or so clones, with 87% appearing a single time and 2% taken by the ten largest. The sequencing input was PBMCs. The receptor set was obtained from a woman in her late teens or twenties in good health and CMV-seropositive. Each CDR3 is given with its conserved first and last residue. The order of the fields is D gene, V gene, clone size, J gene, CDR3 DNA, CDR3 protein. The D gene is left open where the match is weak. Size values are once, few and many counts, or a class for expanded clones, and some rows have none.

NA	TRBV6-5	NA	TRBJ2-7	TGTGCCAGCAGTTACTCCGATTCAGGCTACGAGCAGTACTTC	CASSYSDSGYEQYF
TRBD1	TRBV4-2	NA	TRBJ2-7	TGTGCCAGCAGCCAAGAAGGGGGCCCCTACGAGCAGTACTTC	CASSQEGGPYEQYF
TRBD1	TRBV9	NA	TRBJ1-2	TGTGCCAGCAGCGTTGAACAGGGGGCTAACTATGGCTACACCTTC	CASSVEQGANYGYTF
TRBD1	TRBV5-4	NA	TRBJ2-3	TGTGCCAGCAGCTTGGCGGACAGGGTCGCAGATACGCAGTATTTT	CASSLADRVADTQYF
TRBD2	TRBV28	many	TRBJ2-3	TGTGCCAGCAGTTTTGGGACTAGTGTTACGCAGTATTTT	CASSFGTSVTQYF
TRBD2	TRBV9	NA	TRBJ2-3	TGTGCCAGCAGCGCCGGAGGGGCGGGGGGCACAGATACGCAGTATTTT	CASSAGGAGGTDTQYF
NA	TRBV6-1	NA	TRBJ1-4	TGTGCCAGCAGTGAAGCTTCGGCACAGGGAGCTGAAAAACTGTTTTTT	CASSEASAQGAEKLFF
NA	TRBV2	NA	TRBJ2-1	TGTGCCAGCAGTGAAAAGGTACTAGGGAGAGGCGAGCAGTTCTTC	CASSEKVLGRGEQFF
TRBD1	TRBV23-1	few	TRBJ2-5	TGCGCCAGCAGTCCTCGGGGACAGTTCCAAGAGACCCAGTACTTC	CASSPRGQFQETQYF
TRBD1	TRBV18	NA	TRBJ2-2	TGTGCCAGCTCACCGACAGGGACCGCGGTCACCGGGGAGCTGTTTTTT	CASSPTGTAVTGELFF
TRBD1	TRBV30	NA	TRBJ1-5	TGTGCCTGGAGTACCATCCGATACAGGGGTCCCTTTAATCAGCCCCAGCATTTT	CAWSTIRYRGPFNQPQHF